The 26 T cell receptor beta chains below come from one sample, sequenced in a study of T-cell reconstitution after alpha-beta-depleted transplantation in children. Construction of the TCRbeta library involved unique molecular identifiers. TCRdb itself ran the PCR reads through MiXCR, one entry per CDR3 protein. The table shows some 840,000 distinct CDR3 sequences, with around 17% occurring only once. The source was PBMCs, mostly from graft donor cells, collected 360 days after TCRalphabeta/CD19-depleted stem cell transplant. All receptors derive from a male patient aged 5 to 17 who had a stem cell transplant for acute lymphoblastic leukemia, so the T cells may come from the graft donor.

As regards this clonotype: A much larger clone lies one base from this, so it may be a read error. The rearrangement joins TRBV10-3 to TRBJ2-6; 7 positions match TRBD2. This CDR3 contains 17 residues. CDR1 is ENHRY and CDR2 is SYGVKD in the germline V gene. The chain's CDR3 is CANAEGGDLSGANVLSF. CDR3 in DNA: TGTGCCAACGCCGAGGGAGGGGACCTCTCTGGGGCCAACGTCCTGAGTTTC.

The rearrangement links TRBV18 to TRBJ2-4; possibly TRBD2 for D (5 bases). Germline V gene sequence: CDR1 KGHSH, CDR2 LQKENI. The CDR3 has 17 residues. Trimming shortened V by 0 bases and J by 0 bases, and 12 bases separated the two germline ends. Here the CDR3 reads CASSPPRGVLAKNIQYF. DNA of the CDR3: TGTGCCAGCTCACCACCACGGGGAGTCCTAGCCAAAAACATTCAGTACTTC. Full variable domain (missing parts from reference TRBV18 and TRBJ2-4): NAGVMQNPRHLVRRRGQEARLRCSPMKGHSHVYWYRQLPEEGLKFMVYLQKENIIDESGMPKERFSAEFPKEGPSILRIQQVVRGDSAAYFCASSPPRGVLAKNIQYFGAGTRLSVL.

J is TRBJ1-2 and V is TRBV6-2 or TRBV6-3; no reliable D call. V shed 2 bases and J shed 5 bases, with 9 bases lying between them. CDR1 MNHEY and CDR2 SVGEGT come from the germline V gene. CDR3 length: 13 residues. CDR3: CASSYEREYGYTF. Here the CDR3 DNA reads TGTGCCAGCAGTTACGAACGGGAGTATGGCTACACCTTC.

In this sample, this clonotype turned up a few times. The gene calls are TRBV20-1 and TRBJ2-7; 10 bases align to TRBD1. The CDR3 spans 17 residues. After removal of 3 bases from V and 3 bases from J, the junction contained 14 bases not matched to a gene. Looked up from germline, CDR1 is DFQATT and CDR2 is SNEGSKA (reference sequence). The CDR3 coding sequence is TGCAGTGCTAGGGTACAGGACAGGGGGTTTTTCCGCTACGAGCAGTACTTC. It yields the protein CSARVQDRGFFRYEQYF.

This chain links TRBV6-1 with TRBJ2-7; 7 positions match TRBD2. Trimming cost V 5 bases and J 2 bases; bases outside gene matches: 3. The V gene's germline CDR1 is MNHNS and CDR2 SASEGT. The CDR3 sequence is 13 residues long. The CDR3 region is CASSTGGPYEQYF. As DNA, the CDR3 is TGTGCCAGCAGTACGGGGGGTCCCTACGAGCAGTACTTC.

The rearrangement joins TRBV5-1 to TRBJ2-2; 7 bases are a match to TRBD1. The V gene end was trimmed by 3 bases and the J gene end by 3 bases; junction bases not matched to a gene: 5. This CDR3 is 15 amino acids long. Germline CDR1 is SGHRS and CDR2 is YFSETQ. Here the CDR3 DNA reads TGCGCCAGCAGCTGGACAGGAGATTACACCGGGGAGCTGTTTTTT. Its translation is CASSWTGDYTGELFF.

This clonotype was observed many times. V and J are TRBV5-1 and TRBJ1-6; a possible D gene is TRBD1 (5 bases). The CDR3 extends over 15 amino acids. Germline values: CDR1 SGHRS, CDR2 YFSETQ. The ends were cut back, 0 bases at V and 7 bases at J, with 11 bases in the middle. The CDR3 sequence: CASSLVGAQNSPLHF. The CDR3 DNA is TGCGCCAGCAGCTTGGTAGGGGCGCAGAATTCACCCCTCCACTTT.

This clonotype was found a few times. CDR3: CASSARGYTEAFF. The CDR3, as DNA: TGTGCCAGCAGCGCCAGGGGTTACACTGAAGCTTTCTTT. This rearrangement joins TRBV9 to TRBJ1-1, with D perhaps TRBD1 (6 bases). The V and J ends lost 3 bases and 3 bases respectively, with 9 bases between them. CDR1 and CDR2 (germline): SGDLS, YYNGEE. The CDR3 consists of 13 residues. The whole variable domain, remainder taken from reference TRBV9 and TRBJ1-1, is DSGVTQTPKHLITATGQRVTLRCSPRSGDLSVYWYQQSLDQGLQFLIQYYNGEERAKGNILERFSAQQFPDLHSELNLSSLELGDSALYFCASSARGYTEAFFGQGTRLTVV.

This clonotype has only a few counts. The gene calls are TRBV5-1 and TRBJ1-4; TRBD1 matches at 7 bases. The germline gives CDR1 SGHRS, CDR2 YFSETQ. V lost 4 bases and J lost 7; bases outside the gene matches: 10. This CDR3 contains 15 residues. The CDR3 loop is CASSELTGIGEKLFF. CDR3 coding DNA: TGCGCCAGCAGCGAACTGACAGGGATAGGTGAAAAACTGTTTTTT.

The J gene is TRBJ2-2, the V gene TRBV24-1; D might be TRBD2 (6 bases). CDR3 length equals 15 residues. CDR1 is KGHDR, CDR2 SFDVKD, per germline. The V and J ends lost 4 bases and 3 bases respectively, with 11 bases between them. CDR3 bases: TGTGCCACCAGTGAAAGAGGAGGGGACACCGGGGAGCTGTTTTTT. Translating gives CATSERGGDTGELFF.

In this sample, this clonotype turned up a few times. V usage is TRBV7-3 and J usage is TRBJ2-1; TRBD2 matches 7 bases. This CDR3 comprises 15 residues. Unmatched junction bases numbered 12, after V lost 5 bases and J lost 8 bases. Germline CDR1 SGHTA, CDR2 FQGTGA. Here the CDR3 reads CASSPGGWANDEQFF. The CDR3 nucleotides are TGTGCCAGCAGCCCGGGAGGATGGGCGAACGATGAGCAGTTCTTC.

The rearrangement joins TRBV6-4 to TRBJ2-3; possible D gene TRBD2, 5 bases. The V gene's germline CDR1 is MRHNA and CDR2 SNTAGT. Trimming took off 8 bases at V and 5 bases at J, with 11 bases between the two ends. The length of the CDR3 is 12 residues. The CDR3 DNA follows: TGTGCCAGCGTTTGTGAGGGAGATACGCAGTATTTT. This sequence encodes CASVCEGDTQYF.

There are a few counts of this clonotype. The V call is TRBV9, the J call TRBJ2-5, with 9 bases identical to TRBD2. In germline, CDR1 is SGDLS, CDR2 YYNGEE. Germline trimming cut 0 bases from V and 5 bases from J; bases unmatched to any gene: 8. This CDR3 has 16 amino acids. The CDR3 bases are TGTGCCAGCAGCGTAGCCATTAGCGGGAGTTTCGAGACCCAGTACTTC. Amino acids: CASSVAISGSFETQYF.

This clonotype turned up a few times. The V gene is TRBV7-8, the J gene TRBJ2-7; D possibly corresponds to TRBD1 (6 bases). V dropped 5 bases and J dropped 2 bases, with 13 bases sitting between them. The CDR3 runs 14 residues. The germline V gene encodes CDR1 SGHVS and CDR2 FQNEAQ. The CDR3 nucleotides are TGTGCCAGCAGCCCTTACAGGGTTACCTACGAGCAGTACTTC. Its translation: CASSPYRVTYEQYF.

This clonotype was counted only a few times. The chain has TRBV27 and TRBJ2-7; TRBD2 aligns across 7 bases. The CDR3 extends over 15 amino acids. CDR1 is MNHEY and CDR2 is SMNVEV in the germline V gene (reference sequence). J was trimmed by 1 base and V by 3 bases; bases with no gene match: 6. Here the CDR3 DNA reads TGTGCCAGCAGTTTCCTAGCGGAGACTTCCTACGAGCAGTACTTC. Its protein is CASSFLAETSYEQYF.

The rearrangement links TRBV6-2 or TRBV6-3 to TRBJ2-1, with 12 bases fitting TRBD2. CDR3 length: 17 residues. With V trimmed by 2 bases and J by 7 bases, 9 bases remained unmatched. The germline gives CDR1 MNHEY, CDR2 SVGEGT. The CDR3 DNA is TGTGCCAGCAGTTACGGTCTAGCGGGAGGGCCGGGTAATGAGCAGTTCTTC. Translation: CASSYGLAGGPGNEQFF.

This chain uses TRBV11-2 with TRBJ2-7, with 7 positions matching TRBD2. This CDR3 comprises 14 residues. Germline V gives CDR1 SGHAT, CDR2 FQNNGV. The ends lost 0 bases at V and 9 bases at J; junction bases unmatched: 8. The CDR3 region has the DNA TGTGCCAGCAGCTTAGATTACGGGCTAGCGGCGCAGTACTTC. This gives the protein CASSLDYGLAAQYF.

The chain recombines TRBV11-2 with TRBJ2-7, with 11 bases fitting TRBD2. Germline assignment: CDR1 SGHAT and CDR2 FQNNGV. The CDR3 has 15 amino acids. J lost 2 bases, V lost 4 bases, and 4 bases had no gene match. The CDR3 DNA reads as TGTGCCAGCAGCTCGGAGACTAGCGGGGCCTACGAGCAGTACTTC. It yields the protein CASSSETSGAYEQYF.

This clonotype showed up just a few times. This sequence joins TRBV5-5 and TRBJ2-7, with D possibly matching TRBD1 (5 bases). CDR1 SGHKS and CDR2 YYEKEE come from the germline V gene (reference sequence). This CDR3 comprises 14 residues. Trimming shortened V by 2 bases and J by 2 bases, and 11 bases separated the two germline ends. The CDR3 protein is CASSFRQGAYEQYF. The CDR3 bases are TGTGCCAGCAGCTTCCGGCAGGGTGCCTACGAGCAGTACTTC.

This clonotype was counted ten times or more. The chain has TRBV5-1 and TRBJ1-1; 7 bases are a match to TRBD1. This CDR3 is 14 amino acids long. V was pared by 4 bases and J by 0 bases, with 3 bases of the junction left unmatched. Germline V gives CDR1 SGHRS, CDR2 YFSETQ. The chain's CDR3 is CASSADRMNTEAFF. The CDR3 DNA reads as TGCGCCAGCAGCGCGGACAGGATGAACACTGAAGCTTTCTTT.

This clonotype was observed at least ten times. This chain connects TRBV28 to TRBJ2-7; D unclear. Germline assignment: CDR1 MDHEN and CDR2 SYDVKM. Trimming cost V 10 bases and J 3 bases, with 19 bases left between them. This CDR3 is built from 14 residues. In nucleotides, the CDR3 is TGTGCCACCCTAATTATCCTACCTTTCTACGAGCAGTACTTC. Translation gives CATLIILPFYEQYF.

The chain combines TRBV7-2 with TRBJ2-3; 15 nucleotides line up with TRBD2. J lost 7 bases, V lost 8 bases, and 13 bases had no gene match. The CDR3 extends over 17 amino acids. CDR1 is SGHTA and CDR2 is FQGNSA in the germline V gene. CDR3 protein: CASLKTRTSGRGNTQYF. The DNA for the CDR3 is TGTGCCAGCCTCAAAACTCGGACTAGCGGGAGGGGGAATACGCAGTATTTT. The whole variable domain, remainder taken from reference TRBV7-2 and TRBJ2-3, is GAGVSQSPSNKVTEKGKDVELRCDPISGHTALYWYRQSLGQGLEFLIYFQGNSAPDKSGLPSDRFSAERTGGSVSTLTIQRTQQEDSAVYLCASLKTRTSGRGNTQYFGPGTRLTVL.

This clonotype was seen a few times. CDR3 sequence (DNA): TGTGCCAGCAGCGGACAGGGCCCCTATGGCTACACCTTC. It yields the protein CASSGQGPYGYTF. The chain joins TRBV9 to TRBJ1-2; TRBD1 aligns across 7 bases. After removal of 3 bases from V and 4 bases from J, the junction contained 3 bases not matched to a gene. Germline lookup yields CDR1 SGDLS and CDR2 YYNGEE. The CDR3 runs 13 residues.

The chain couples TRBV7-9 to TRBJ2-3, with 8 nucleotides matching TRBD1. V trimming: 5 bases; J trimming: 4 bases; junction bases outside the gene matches: 17. The CDR3 runs to 18 residues. Germline CDR1 reads SEHNR; CDR2 reads FQNEAQ (reference sequence). The CDR3 loop reads CASSNPGQEGSLADTQYF. The CDR3, as DNA: TGTGCCAGCAGCAATCCGGGACAGGAAGGGTCACTGGCAGATACGCAGTATTTT.

The genes are TRBV5-1 and TRBJ1-5; the D gene is possibly TRBD1 (5 bases). The CDR3 covers 16 residues. Trimming left V 0 bases short and J 6 bases short, with 16 bases between. Germline values: CDR1 SGHRS, CDR2 YFSETQ. CDR3 sequence (DNA): TGCGCCAGCAGCTTGGTTGCAGGGCACGAACCTCAGCCCCAGCATTTT. It encodes CASSLVAGHEPQPQHF.

The chain carries TRBV5-1 and TRBJ2-1; the D gene is possibly TRBD2 (6 bases). This CDR3 is 14 amino acids long. V was pared by 5 bases and J by 3 bases, with 12 bases between. Per the germline V gene, CDR1 is SGHRS and CDR2 is YFSETQ. The CDR3 nucleotides are TGCGCCAGCAGAGGGGACTCGGGCTACAATGAGCAGTTCTTC. Its protein is CASRGDSGYNEQFF.